This T cell receptor beta chain was documented in a study of Graves' ophthalmopathy and Graves' hyperthyroidism. This clonotype occurred a few times. Germline CDR1 reads SGHDT; CDR2 reads YYEEEE. The CDR3 runs to 16 residues. With 5 bases clipped from V and 3 bases from J, the junction kept 13 bases outside the gene matches. Scientists amplified the TCR beta CDR3 regions from RNA transcripts. After a first-round RT-PCR with HTBI primers, a second-round multiplex PCR was run. Each CDR3 protein is one row after TCRdb ran MiXCR on the multiplex PCR reads. The top ten clones hold roughly 6.9% of a sample with about 620,000 distinct CDR3 sequences, 22% of them seen once.

The gene calls are TRBV5-6 and TRBJ2-7; 8 nucleotides agree with TRBD2. The TCR comes from a woman aged 18-29 years with stable Graves' hyperthyroidism. Some clones in this sample may be carry-over from other donors' samples. The sequenced sample was peripheral blood. CDR3 DNA sequence: TGTGCCAGCAGACCATCTCTGGGGACTAGATTCTACGAGCAGTACTTC. Translated: CASRPSLGTRFYEQYF.